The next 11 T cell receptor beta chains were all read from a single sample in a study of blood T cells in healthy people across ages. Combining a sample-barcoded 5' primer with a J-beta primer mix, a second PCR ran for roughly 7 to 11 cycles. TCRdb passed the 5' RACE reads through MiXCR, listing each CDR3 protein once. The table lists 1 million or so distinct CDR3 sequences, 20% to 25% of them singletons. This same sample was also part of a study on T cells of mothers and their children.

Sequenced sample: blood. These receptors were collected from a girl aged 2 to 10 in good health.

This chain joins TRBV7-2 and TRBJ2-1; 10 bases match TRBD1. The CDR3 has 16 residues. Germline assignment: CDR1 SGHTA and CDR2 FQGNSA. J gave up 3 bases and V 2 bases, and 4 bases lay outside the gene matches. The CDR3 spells CASSLFGTGVYNEQFF. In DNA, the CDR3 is TGTGCCAGCAGCTTATTCGGGACAGGGGTCTACAATGAGCAGTTCTTC.

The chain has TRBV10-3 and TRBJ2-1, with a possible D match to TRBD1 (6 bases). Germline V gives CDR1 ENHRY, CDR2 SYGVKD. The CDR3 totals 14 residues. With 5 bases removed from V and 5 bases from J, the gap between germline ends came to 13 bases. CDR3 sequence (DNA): TGTGCCATCAGTCACCGGACAGAGAACAATGAGCAGTTCTTC. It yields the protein CAISHRTENNEQFF.

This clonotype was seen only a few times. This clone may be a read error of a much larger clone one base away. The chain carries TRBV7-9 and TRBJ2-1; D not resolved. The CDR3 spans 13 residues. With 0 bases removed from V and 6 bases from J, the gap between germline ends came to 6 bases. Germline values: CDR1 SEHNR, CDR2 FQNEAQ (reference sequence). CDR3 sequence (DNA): TGTGCCAGCAGCTTAGCCGGGTTCAATGAGCAGTTCTTC. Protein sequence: CASSLAGFNEQFF.

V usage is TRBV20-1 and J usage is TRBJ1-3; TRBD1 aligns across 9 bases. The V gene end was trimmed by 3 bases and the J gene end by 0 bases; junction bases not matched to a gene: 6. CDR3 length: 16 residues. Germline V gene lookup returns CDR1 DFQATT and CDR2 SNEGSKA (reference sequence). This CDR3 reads CSARDGTGRSGNTIYF. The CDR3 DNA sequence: TGCAGTGCTAGGGATGGGACAGGGCGCTCTGGAAACACCATATATTTT.

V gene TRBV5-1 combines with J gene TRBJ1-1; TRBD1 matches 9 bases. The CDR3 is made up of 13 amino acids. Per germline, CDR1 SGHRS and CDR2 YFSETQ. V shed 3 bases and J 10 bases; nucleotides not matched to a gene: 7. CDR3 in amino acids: CASSSTQGASAFF. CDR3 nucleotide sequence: TGCGCCAGCAGCTCGACACAGGGGGCATCAGCTTTCTTT.

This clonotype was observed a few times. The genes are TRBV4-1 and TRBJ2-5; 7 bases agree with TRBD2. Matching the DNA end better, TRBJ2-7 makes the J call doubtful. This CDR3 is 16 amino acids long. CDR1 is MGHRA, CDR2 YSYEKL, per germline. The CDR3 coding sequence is TGCGCCAGCAGCAAGATGGGGAGCGGGGCCACCTACGAGCAGTACTTC. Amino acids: CASSKMGSGATYEQYF.

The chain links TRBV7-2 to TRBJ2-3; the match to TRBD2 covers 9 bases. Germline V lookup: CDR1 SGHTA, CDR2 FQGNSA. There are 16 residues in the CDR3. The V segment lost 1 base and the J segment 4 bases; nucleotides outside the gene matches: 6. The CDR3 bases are TGTGCCAGCAGCTTAGGCGGCGGGGGGGCATCAGATACGCAGTATTTT. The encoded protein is CASSLGGGGASDTQYF.

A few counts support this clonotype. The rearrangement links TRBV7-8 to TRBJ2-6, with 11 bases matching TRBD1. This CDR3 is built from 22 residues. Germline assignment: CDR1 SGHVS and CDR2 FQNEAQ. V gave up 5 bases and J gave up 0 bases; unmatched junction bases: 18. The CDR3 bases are TGTGCCAGCAGCCCGAGGCCGGGACAGGGGGTGGGTGTGGACTCTGGGGCCAACGTCCTGACTTTC. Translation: CASSPRPGQGVGVDSGANVLTF.

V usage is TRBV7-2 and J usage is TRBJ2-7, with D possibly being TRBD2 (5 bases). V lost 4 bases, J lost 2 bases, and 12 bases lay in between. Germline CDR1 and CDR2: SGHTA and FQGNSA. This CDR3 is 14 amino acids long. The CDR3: CASSSYPGTYEQYF. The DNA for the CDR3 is TGTGCCAGCAGCTCGTATCCGGGGACCTACGAGCAGTACTTC.

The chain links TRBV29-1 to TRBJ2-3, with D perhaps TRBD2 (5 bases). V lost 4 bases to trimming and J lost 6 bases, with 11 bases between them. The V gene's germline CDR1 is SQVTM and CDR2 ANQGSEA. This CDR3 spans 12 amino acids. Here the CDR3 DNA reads TGCAGCGTTGGAGGGCGAGCGGATACGCAGTATTTT. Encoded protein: CSVGGRADTQYF.

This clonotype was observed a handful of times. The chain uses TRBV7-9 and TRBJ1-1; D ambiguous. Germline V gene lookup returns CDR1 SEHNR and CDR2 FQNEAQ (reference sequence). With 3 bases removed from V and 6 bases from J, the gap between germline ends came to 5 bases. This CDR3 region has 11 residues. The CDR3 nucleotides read TGTGCCAGCAGCTTGGTCGCTGAAGCTTTCTTT. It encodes CASSLVAEAFF.